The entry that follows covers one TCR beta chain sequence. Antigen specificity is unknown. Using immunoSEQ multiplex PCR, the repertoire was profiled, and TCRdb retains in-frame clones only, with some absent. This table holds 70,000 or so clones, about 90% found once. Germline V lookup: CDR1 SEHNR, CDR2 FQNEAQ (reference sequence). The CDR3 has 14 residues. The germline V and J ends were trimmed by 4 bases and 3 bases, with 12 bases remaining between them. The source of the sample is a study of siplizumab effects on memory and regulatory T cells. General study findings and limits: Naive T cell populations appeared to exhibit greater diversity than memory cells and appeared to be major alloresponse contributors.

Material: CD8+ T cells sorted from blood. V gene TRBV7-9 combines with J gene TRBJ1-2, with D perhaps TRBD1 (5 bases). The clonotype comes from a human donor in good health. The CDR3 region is CASSYTGTDYGYTF. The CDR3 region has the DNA TGTGCCAGCAGCTATACCGGGACGGACTATGGCTACACCTTC.